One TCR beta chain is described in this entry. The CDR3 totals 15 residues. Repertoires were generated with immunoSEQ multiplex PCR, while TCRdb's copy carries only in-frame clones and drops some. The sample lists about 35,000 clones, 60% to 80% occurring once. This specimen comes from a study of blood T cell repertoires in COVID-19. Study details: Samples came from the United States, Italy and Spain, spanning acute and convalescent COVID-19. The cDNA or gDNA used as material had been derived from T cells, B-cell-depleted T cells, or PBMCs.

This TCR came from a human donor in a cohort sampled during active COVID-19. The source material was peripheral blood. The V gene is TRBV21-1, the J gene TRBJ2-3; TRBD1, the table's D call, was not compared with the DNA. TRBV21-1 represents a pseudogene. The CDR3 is CASRLSGTATDTQYF. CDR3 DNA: TGTGCCAGCAGACTGTCCGGGACAGCCACAGATACGCAGTATTTT.